Detailed here is one T cell receptor beta chain. This entry comes from a study of blood T cell repertoires in COVID-19. Across the whole study: The study drew acute and convalescent COVID-19 samples from the United States, Italy and Spain. T cells, B-cell-depleted T cells, or PBMCs provided the cDNA or gDNA that served as material.

Original analysis: Estimates of nucleated cell counts were drawn from the amplification of reference gene primers. The table came from immunoSEQ multiplex PCR; TCRdb's copy has only in-frame clones and leaves some out. That table gives V, J and clone size, and the DNA gave D and trimming. The table records 60,000 to 85,000 clones, about 80% of them present only once. Between the trimmed V and J ends, which lost 2 bases and 3 bases, there was a span of 14 bases. Germline assignment: CDR1 SGHRS and CDR2 YFSETQ. The CDR3 covers 15 residues. What was sequenced was peripheral blood. The receptor was isolated from a man between 65 and 80 years old who had recovered from COVID-19. V gene TRBV5-1 combines with J gene TRBJ1-2; TRBD1 might be the D (6 bases). The chain's CDR3 is CASSLTTGSDYGYTF. The CDR3 DNA follows: TGCGCCAGCAGCTTAACAACAGGGTCGGACTATGGCTACACCTTC.